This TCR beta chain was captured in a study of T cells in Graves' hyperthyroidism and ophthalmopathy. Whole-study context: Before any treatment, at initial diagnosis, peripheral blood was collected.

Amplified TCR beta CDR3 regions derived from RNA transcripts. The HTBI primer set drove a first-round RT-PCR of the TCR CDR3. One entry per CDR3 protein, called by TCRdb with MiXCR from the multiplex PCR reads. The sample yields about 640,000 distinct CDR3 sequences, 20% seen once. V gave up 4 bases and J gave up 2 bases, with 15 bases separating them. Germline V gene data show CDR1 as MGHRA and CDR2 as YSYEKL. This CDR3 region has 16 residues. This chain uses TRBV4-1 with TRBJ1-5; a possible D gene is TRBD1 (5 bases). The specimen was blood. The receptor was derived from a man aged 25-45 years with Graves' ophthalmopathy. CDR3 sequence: CASSLSIQGGNQPQHF. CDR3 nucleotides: TGCGCCAGCAGCCTAAGCATCCAGGGTGGCAATCAGCCCCAGCATTTT.